This is a list of T cell receptor beta chains from one sample in a study of response to subunit inactivated influenza vaccine. Via MiXCR, TCRdb re-called the RT-PCR reads, giving one row per CDR3 protein. Of about 500,000 distinct CDR3 sequences listed, less than 7.5% are singletons. The specimen comprised PBMCs from blood, sampled around 25 months after vaccination. Every receptor here comes from a man between 50 and 69 years old who received an inactivated influenza vaccine. The CDR3 runs from the conserved cysteine through the conserved F or W. Each record gives: clone size, V gene, J gene, D gene, CDR3 DNA, CDR3 protein. A D gene is named only where the DNA matches it firmly. The size entry is marked missing in some rows and otherwise reads once, few, many or a size class.

>NA|TRBV11-3|TRBJ2-1|NA
TGTGCCAGCAGCTTAGATCGTGACCTCAGGGAGCAGTTCTTC
CASSLDRDLREQFF
>few|TRBV7-9|TRBJ2-7|NA
TGTGCCAGCAGCTTAGCTTCCAGGGGCAACGAGCAGTACTTC
CASSLASRGNEQYF
>few|TRBV5-5|TRBJ2-3|NA
TGTGCCAGCAGCTTGCCCCGCGGGATTGGCTTTAGCACAGATACGCAGTATTTT
CASSLPRGIGFSTDTQYF
>NA|TRBV6-1|TRBJ2-2|NA
TGTGCCAGCAGTGAAGTAGACAGTGGGGAGCTGTTTTTT
CASSEVDSGELFF
>many|TRBV4-3|TRBJ2-1|NA
TGCGCCAGCAGCGGAAGGGGGGAGCAGTTCTTC
CASSGRGEQFF
>few|TRBV6-5|TRBJ2-5|TRBD1
TGTGCCAGCAGTTACGATGGGACAGGGTCGGAGACCCAGTACTTC
CASSYDGTGSETQYF
>few|TRBV5-1|TRBJ2-5|NA
TGCGCCAGCAGCGCCCTTAGCAGGGGTGAAGAGACCCAGTACTTC
CASSALSRGEETQYF
>many|TRBV29-1|TRBJ2-1|NA
TGCAGCGTTGGTAATACACAAGTTGAGCAGTTCTTC
CSVGNTQVEQFF
>NA|TRBV20-1|TRBJ1-2|NA
NA
CSAQDYSNYGCTF
>few|TRBV5-1|TRBJ1-1|TRBD1
TGCGCCAGCAGGCGGGACAGGGGTTCTGGCACTGAAGCTTTCTTT
CASRRDRGSGTEAFF
>many|TRBV15|TRBJ2-3|NA
TGTGCCACCAGCAGAGCCCCGACAGAAACAGATACGCAGTATTTT
CATSRAPTETDTQYF
>few|TRBV12-3/TRBV12-4|TRBJ2-3|NA
TGTGCCAGCAGTTTCTTTAGCGGACCCACAGATACGCAGTATTTT
CASSFFSGPTDTQYF
>NA|TRBV9|TRBJ2-7|TRBD1
TGTGCCAGCAGCGCCTCCGGGACAGGGCTCAACGAGCAGTACTTC
CASSASGTGLNEQYF
>many|TRBV4-1|TRBJ2-7|NA
TGCGCCAGCAGCCAAGTAGTCGGAACCTACGAGCAGTACTTC
CASSQVVGTYEQYF
>few|TRBV20-1|TRBJ2-5|TRBD1
TGCAGTGCTAACAGGGGACAGACCCAGTACTTC
CSANRGQTQYF
>many|TRBV9|TRBJ2-3|NA
TGTGCCAGCAGCGCTGATGGGACAAGCACAGATACGCAGTATTTT
CASSADGTSTDTQYF
>NA|TRBV20-1|TRBJ2-2|TRBD1
TGCAGTGCTAGAGATGCTACAGGGGAGACGAACACCGGGGAGCTGTTTTTT
CSARDATGETNTGELFF
>many|TRBV20-1|TRBJ1-5|TRBD1
TGCAGTGCATGGGGGGGGACAGGGCTCAATCAGCCCCAGCATTTT
CSAWGGTGLNQPQHF
>many|TRBV20-1|TRBJ2-5|NA
TGCAGTGCTAAGGCCGTAACAGGGATGGTAGAGACCCAGTACTTC
CSAKAVTGMVETQYF
>many|TRBV7-9|TRBJ2-7|TRBD1
TGTGCCAGCAGCTTAGAAGGACAGGGCTTCTACGAGCAGTACTTC
CASSLEGQGFYEQYF
>NA|TRBV7-9|TRBJ2-1|NA
TGTGCCAGCAGCTTACGCACCCGGGGTGAGCAGTTCTTC
CASSLRTRGEQFF
>many|TRBV5-1|TRBJ1-1|NA
TGCGCCAGCAGCTTGGTGCCGGAGAACACTGAAGCTTTCTTT
CASSLVPENTEAFF
>NA|TRBV12-3/TRBV12-4|TRBJ2-5|NA
TGTGCCAGCAGCCAGTCAGGTGCTGAGGTGGCCCAGTACTTC
CASSQSGAEVAQYF
>few|TRBV4-2|TRBJ2-1|TRBD2
TGTGCCAGCAGCCAAGAGGGGACTAGCGGGGGGGACGGGCCGTTCTTC
CASSQEGTSGGDGPFF
>many|TRBV20-1|TRBJ2-2|NA
TGCAGTGCCCTCAGCTACGGGGAGCTGTTTTTT
CSALSYGELFF
>NA|TRBV6-1|TRBJ2-5|NA
TGTGCCAGCAGTGGGGGACTTCACTTTCGGGAGACCCAGTACTTC
CASSGGLHFRETQYF
>few|TRBV4-1|TRBJ2-6|TRBD1
TGCGCCAGCAGCCAGCGTTCCGGGACAGCAAGCTCTGGGGCCAACGTCCTGACTTTC
CASSQRSGTASSGANVLTF
>few|TRBV24-1|TRBJ2-3|NA
TGTGCCACTGCTCTAAGCGGCGGAGAGACAGATACGCAGTATTTT
CATALSGGETDTQYF
>few|TRBV10-3|TRBJ1-2|NA
TGTGCCATCAGTGAGTTAGGGACCGTACCTAACTATGGCTACACCTTC
CAISELGTVPNYGYTF
>many|TRBV19|TRBJ2-2|NA
TGTGCCAGTAGTATAGTCAGGGGAGCCACCGGGGAGCTGTTTTTT
CASSIVRGATGELFF
>NA|TRBV7-9|TRBJ2-3|NA
TGTGCCAGCAGCTTAGCTCTCCTCATCACAGATACGCAGTATTTT
CASSLALLITDTQYF
>NA|TRBV6-2/TRBV6-3|TRBJ1-1|NA
TGTGCCAGCAGCATGGGCCCGGACAAAATTGAAGCTTTCTTT
CASSMGPDKIEAFF
>few|TRBV29-1|TRBJ1-2|NA
TGCAGCGTTGGCTCGGTGTATGGCTACACCTTC
CSVGSVYGYTF
>once|TRBV7-8|TRBJ1-2|NA
TGTGCCAGCAGCTCCGGACCTGGCGGCTACACCTTC
CASSSGPGGYTF
>few|TRBV4-1|TRBJ2-2|NA
TGCGCCAGCAGCGACCTGGACAAATCGGAGGAGCTGTTTTTT
CASSDLDKSEELFF
>many|TRBV6-1|TRBJ1-6|NA
TGTGCCAGCAACCACTCCCCGGGGAGGGGGTTTTCACCCCTCCACTTT
CASNHSPGRGFSPLHF
>NA|TRBV20-1|TRBJ2-7|TRBD1
TGCAGTGTACGACAGGGGGCGGCCTACGAGCAGTACTTC
CSVRQGAAYEQYF
>many|TRBV12-3/TRBV12-4|TRBJ2-3|NA
TGTGCCAGCAGTCCCGTTGCCAATACGCAGTATTTT
CASSPVANTQYF
>NA|TRBV4-3|TRBJ1-1|TRBD1
TGCGCCAGCAGCCCACGGACAGGGGGCGACAGTAGCATGGCTTTCTTT
CASSPRTGGDSSMAFF
>NA|TRBV10-3|TRBJ2-2|TRBD1
TGTGCCATCGCCGAGACAGGGACCGGGGAGCTGTTTTTT
CAIAETGTGELFF
>few|TRBV19|TRBJ2-1|NA
TGTGCCAGTAGTTTTGCGTGGATGGGGAATGAGCAGTTCTTC
CASSFAWMGNEQFF
>many|TRBV5-1|TRBJ2-2|NA
TGTGCCAGCAGCTTAGGGAACACCGGGGAGCTGTTTTTT
CASSLGNTGELFF
>many|TRBV4-2|TRBJ2-3|NA
TGTGCCAGCAGCCAAGATTGGCCAAGGGCCAGCACAGATACGCAGTATTTT
CASSQDWPRASTDTQYF
>few|TRBV7-9|TRBJ1-1|NA
TGTGCCAGCAGCTTGGGGGCAGGGGAACCAGGGAACACTGAAGCTTTCTTT
CASSLGAGEPGNTEAFF
>NA|TRBV2|TRBJ1-5|TRBD1
TGTGCCAGCAGGCCTCGGACAGGCGGCAATCAGCCCCAGCATTTT
CASRPRTGGNQPQHF
>few|TRBV7-2|TRBJ1-1|NA
TGTGCCAGCAGCTTATCCCCGTATGGTAGTACTGAAGCTTTCTTT
CASSLSPYGSTEAFF
>many|TRBV20-1|TRBJ1-2|TRBD1
TGCAGTGCGCGTACAGGGGCCGACTATGGCTACACCTTC
CSARTGADYGYTF
>NA|TRBV7-3|TRBJ2-5|NA
TGTGCCAGCAGCTTAATCAGCGGGGAGACCCAGTACTTC
CASSLISGETQYF
>NA|TRBV12-3/TRBV12-4|TRBJ1-2|NA
TGTGCCAGCAGTCCCTATCTTTGGGGCTACACCTTC
CASSPYLWGYTF
>NA|TRBV6-1|TRBJ1-1|NA
TGTGCCAGCAGTGAAGGAGATCAAAGGGCTTTCTTT
CASSEGDQRAFF
>NA|TRBV29-1|TRBJ2-1|TRBD2
TGCAGCGTAGCGGGCCTAGCGGGGCATTCTGAGCAGTTCTTC
CSVAGLAGHSEQFF
>few|TRBV20-1|TRBJ2-7|NA
TGCAGTGCTAGACAGGTCCAAACCTACGAGCAGTACTTC
CSARQVQTYEQYF
>many|TRBV25-1|TRBJ2-7|TRBD2
TGTGCCACCGGGGGGGGGCTAGCGGGAGACTACGAGCAGTACTTC
CATGGGLAGDYEQYF
>NA|TRBV27|TRBJ1-6|TRBD1
TGTGCCAGTCGCCGGACAGGCCTTTCCTATAATTCACCCCTCCACTTT
CASRRTGLSYNSPLHF
>NA|TRBV5-5|TRBJ2-7|NA
TGTGCCAGCGGGGTCCAGGGTAACGAGCAGTACTTC
CASGVQGNEQYF
>NA|TRBV12-3/TRBV12-4|TRBJ1-1|TRBD1
TGTGCCAGCACCCCAGGGGGGGGAATGAACACTGAAGCTTTCTTT
CASTPGGGMNTEAFF
>many|TRBV18|TRBJ2-5|TRBD2
TGTGCCAGCTCACCACCGGCTGGTTCTCGGGAGGCCCAGTACTTC
CASSPPAGSREAQYF